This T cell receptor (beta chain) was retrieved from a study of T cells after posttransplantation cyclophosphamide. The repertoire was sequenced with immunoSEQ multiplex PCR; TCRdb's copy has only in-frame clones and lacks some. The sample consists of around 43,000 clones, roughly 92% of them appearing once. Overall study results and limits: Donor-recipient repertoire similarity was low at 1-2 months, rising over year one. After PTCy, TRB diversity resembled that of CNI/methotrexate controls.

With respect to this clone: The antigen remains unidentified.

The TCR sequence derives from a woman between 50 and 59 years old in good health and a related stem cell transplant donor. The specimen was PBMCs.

CDR3 in DNA: TGCGCCAGCAGCTTGGCAGGGTCCAGCTACACCTTC. Residues: CASSLAGSSYTF. The genes are TRBV5-1 and TRBJ1-2, with D perhaps TRBD1 (5 bases). This CDR3 is 12 amino acids long. With 0 bases removed from V and 9 bases from J, the gap between germline ends came to 9 bases. Germline V gene lookup returns CDR1 SGHRS and CDR2 YFSETQ. The whole variable domain, filled in from reference TRBV5-1 and TRBJ1-2, reads KAGVTQTPRYLIKTRGQQVTLSCSPISGHRSVSWYQQTPGQGLQFLFEYFSETQRNKGNFPGRFSGRQFSNSRSEMNVSTLELGDSALYLCASSLAGSSYTFGSGTRLTVV.